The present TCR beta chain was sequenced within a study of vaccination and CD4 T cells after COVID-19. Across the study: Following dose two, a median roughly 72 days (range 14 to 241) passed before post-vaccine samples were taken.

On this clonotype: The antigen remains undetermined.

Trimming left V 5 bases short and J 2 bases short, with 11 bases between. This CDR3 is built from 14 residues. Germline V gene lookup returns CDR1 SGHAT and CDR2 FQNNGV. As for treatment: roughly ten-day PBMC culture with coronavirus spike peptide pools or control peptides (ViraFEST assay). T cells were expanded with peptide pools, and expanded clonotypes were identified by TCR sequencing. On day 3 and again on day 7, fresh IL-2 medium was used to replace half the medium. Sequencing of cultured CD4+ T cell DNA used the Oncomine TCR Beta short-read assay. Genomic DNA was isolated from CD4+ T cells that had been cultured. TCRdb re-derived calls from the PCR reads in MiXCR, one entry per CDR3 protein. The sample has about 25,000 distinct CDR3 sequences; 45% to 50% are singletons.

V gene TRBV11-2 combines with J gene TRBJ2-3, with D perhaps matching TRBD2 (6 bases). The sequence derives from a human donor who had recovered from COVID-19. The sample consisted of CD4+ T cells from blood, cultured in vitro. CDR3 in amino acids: CASSRDFYTDTQYF. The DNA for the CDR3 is TGTGCCAGCAGCCGGGACTTTTACACAGATACGCAGTATTTT.